A selection of T cell receptor beta chains follows, all from one sample in a study of monozygotic twins with cystic fibrosis. Repertoires were generated with immunoSEQ multiplex PCR, while TCRdb's copy carries only in-frame clones and drops some. The data hold roughly 28,000 clones, with about 85% observed a single time. The specimen was blood. The receptors here all came from a girl aged 2-9 years with cystic fibrosis. CDR3s include the opening cysteine and the closing phenylalanine or tryptophan. A D gene is named only where the DNA matches it firmly. Clone size is not always given. Where it is, it says once, few, many or a class for expanded clones.

size | J | V | D | CDR3 | DNA
. | TRBJ1-4 | TRBV7-2 | . | CASSRDRPPEKLFF | TGTGCCAGCAGCAGAGACCGGCCTCCTGAAAAACTGTTTTTT
. | TRBJ1-5 | TRBV19 | . | CASAADGGRGNQPQHF | TGTGCCAGTGCCGCCGACGGGGGGAGAGGCAATCAGCCCCAGCATTTT
. | TRBJ2-7 | TRBV28 | . | CASELTGRYEQYF | TGTGCCAGCGAGTTGACGGGCCGCTACGAGCAGTACTTC
. | TRBJ1-2 | TRBV19 | TRBD1 | CASRVFGIRGQGAKGYTF | TGTGCCAGTAGGGTTTTCGGAATAAGGGGACAGGGGGCCAAGGGCTACACCTTC
. | TRBJ1-5 | TRBV4-1 | . | CASSQALGQPQHF | TGCGCCAGCAGCCAAGCTTTGGGTCAGCCCCAGCATTTT
. | TRBJ1-3 | TRBV6-5 | . | CASSPLAGIWNTIYF | TGTGCCAGCAGCCCGTTGGCAGGGATATGGAACACCATATATTTT
once | TRBJ1-2 | TRBV7-9 | TRBD1 | CASSPDRDGYTF | TGTGCCAGCAGCCCAGACAGGGATGGCTACACCTTC
. | TRBJ1-5 | TRBV19 | TRBD1 | CASSSLTGDFQPQHF | TGTGCCAGTAGTTCTCTGACAGGGGACTTTCAGCCCCAGCATTTT
. | TRBJ1-4 | TRBV27 | . | CASSAFGTLPNEKLFF | TGTGCCAGCAGTGCATTTGGGACTTTACCTAACGAAAAACTGTTTTTT
. | TRBJ1-2 | TRBV6-1 | TRBD1 | CASSATGGADYGYTF | TGTGCCAGCAGTGCCACAGGGGGTGCGGACTATGGCTACACCTTC
. | TRBJ2-7 | TRBV19 | TRBD2 | CASSELAGGPGEQYF | TGTGCCAGTAGCGAACTAGCGGGAGGGCCTGGCGAGCAGTACTTC
. | TRBJ1-3 | TRBV6-1 | . | CASSQQRNTIYF | TGTGCCAGCAGTCAACAGCGAAACACCATATATTTT
. | TRBJ1-4 | TRBV5-1 | TRBD1 | CASSGGTASTNEKLFF | TGCGCCAGCAGCGGGGGGACAGCTTCAACTAATGAAAAACTGTTTTTT
. | TRBJ1-2 | TRBV25-1 | . | CASSRASSAANYGYTF | TGTGCCAGCAGCCGGGCCTCCTCCGCAGCTAACTATGGCTACACCTTC
. | TRBJ2-3 | TRBV14 | . | CASSLIDNLGTQYF | TGTGCCAGCAGCCTAATCGACAATCTTGGTACGCAGTATTTT
. | TRBJ1-5 | TRBV10-3 | . | CASAATSNQPQHF | TGTGCCAGCGCGGCTACTAGCAATCAGCCCCAGCATTTT
. | TRBJ2-1 | TRBV5-6 | TRBD2 | CASSFSPGGNNEQFF | TGTGCCAGCAGCTTCAGCCCCGGGGGGAACAATGAGCAGTTCTTC
. | TRBJ2-1 | TRBV4-2 | TRBD2 | CASSPAPGLAGSYNEQFF | TGTGCCAGCAGCCCCGCCCCCGGACTAGCGGGTTCCTACAATGAGCAGTTCTTC
. | TRBJ1-1 | TRBV10-3 | TRBD1 | CAIINAGGTEAFF | TGTGCCATCATTAACGCAGGGGGCACTGAAGCTTTCTTT
. | TRBJ2-7 | TRBV6-6 | . | CASRTQVNSYEQYF | TGTGCCAGCAGAACTCAGGTGAACTCCTACGAGCAGTACTTC
. | TRBJ1-2 | TRBV7-8 | . | CASSSHPRETRYGYTF | TGTGCCAGCAGCTCGCACCCCCGGGAAACCAGATATGGCTACACCTTC
. | TRBJ2-4 | TRBV6-5 | TRBD1 | CADRGVFAKNIQYF | TGTGCCGACAGGGGGGTTTTCGCCAAAAACATTCAGTACTTC
. | TRBJ2-3 | TRBV18 | . | CASSPTRDTQYF | TGTGCCAGCTCACCTACAAGAGATACGCAGTATTTT
once | TRBJ2-5 | TRBV13 | TRBD2 | CASSWVAGGQETQYF | TGTGCCAGCAGCTGGGTCGCGGGGGGGCAAGAGACCCAGTACTTC
. | TRBJ2-1 | TRBV7-6 | . | CASSLARTPYNEQFF | TGTGCCAGCAGCTTAGCTAGGACTCCCTACAATGAGCAGTTCTTC
. | TRBJ1-4 | TRBV15 | . | CATSRGAGREKLFF | TGTGCCACCAGCAGAGGGGCAGGGAGGGAAAAACTGTTTTTT
. | TRBJ1-4 | TRBV7-9 | . | CASSLALQGNEKLFF | TGTGCCAGCAGCTTAGCCTTGCAGGGGAATGAAAAACTGTTTTTT
. | TRBJ1-1 | TRBV10-3 | . | CAISDYGRDRTEAFF | TGTGCCATCAGTGATTATGGCAGGGATAGAACTGAAGCTTTCTTT
. | TRBJ1-2 | TRBV5-4 | . | CASSLTGDPEGYTF | TGTGCCAGCAGCTTGACTGGGGATCCCGAAGGCTACACCTTC
. | TRBJ2-3 | TRBV9 | . | CASSGEGSTDTQYF | TGTGCCAGCAGCGGAGAGGGTAGCACAGATACGCAGTATTTT
. | TRBJ2-3 | TRBV7-2 | TRBD2 | CASSLTLAGNTDTQYF | TGTGCCAGCAGCTTAACGCTAGCGGGTAACACAGATACGCAGTATTTT
. | TRBJ1-5 | TRBV29-1 | . | CSVKGGSNQPQHF | TGCAGCGTGAAGGGGGGGAGCAATCAGCCCCAGCATTTT
. | TRBJ2-7 | TRBV11-2 | . | CASSLMSGEIDYEQYF | TGTGCCAGCAGCTTAATGTCGGGGGAGATCGACTACGAGCAGTACTTC
few | TRBJ1-5 | TRBV4-1 | . | CASSQVGGKNQPQHF | TGCGCCAGCAGCCAAGTCGGCGGGAAAAATCAGCCCCAGCATTTT
. | TRBJ2-5 | TRBV11-3 | TRBD1 | CASSLGSASGGQETQYF | TGTGCCAGCAGCTTAGGGTCTGCGTCAGGGGGCCAAGAGACCCAGTACTTC
. | TRBJ2-7 | TRBV30 | . | CAWSVTGWEQYF | TGTGCCTGGAGTGTTACAGGGTGGGAGCAGTACTTC
. | TRBJ2-1 | TRBV4-1 | . | CASSQDSISYNEQFF | TGCGCCAGCAGCCAGGACTCAATCTCCTACAATGAGCAGTTCTTC
. | TRBJ2-5 | TRBV7-9 | TRBD2 | CASKGTSGQETQYF | TGTGCCAGCAAGGGGACTAGCGGCCAAGAGACCCAGTACTTC
once | TRBJ1-3 | TRBV10-3 | TRBD1 | CAISRDRGSGNTIYF | TGTGCCATCAGTAGGGACAGGGGCTCAGGAAACACCATATATTTT